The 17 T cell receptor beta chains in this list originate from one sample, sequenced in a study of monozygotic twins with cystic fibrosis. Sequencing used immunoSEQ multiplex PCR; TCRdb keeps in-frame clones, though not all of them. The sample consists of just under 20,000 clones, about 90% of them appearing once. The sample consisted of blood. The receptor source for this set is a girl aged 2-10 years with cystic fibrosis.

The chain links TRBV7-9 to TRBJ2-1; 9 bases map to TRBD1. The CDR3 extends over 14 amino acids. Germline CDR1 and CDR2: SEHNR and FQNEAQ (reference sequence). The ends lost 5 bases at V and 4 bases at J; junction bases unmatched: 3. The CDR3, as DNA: TGTGCCAGCAGCGACGGGACAGGGTACAATGAGCAGTTCTTC. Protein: CASSDGTGYNEQFF.

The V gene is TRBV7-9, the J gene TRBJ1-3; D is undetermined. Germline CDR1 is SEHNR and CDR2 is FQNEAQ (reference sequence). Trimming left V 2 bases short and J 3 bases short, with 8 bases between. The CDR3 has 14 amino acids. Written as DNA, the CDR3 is TGTGCCAGCAGCTTATGGGAGGATGGAAACACCATATATTTT. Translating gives CASSLWEDGNTIYF.

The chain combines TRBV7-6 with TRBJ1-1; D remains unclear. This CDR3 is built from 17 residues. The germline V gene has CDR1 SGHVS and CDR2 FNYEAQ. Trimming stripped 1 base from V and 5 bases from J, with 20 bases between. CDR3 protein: CASSLEAGASRRTEAFF. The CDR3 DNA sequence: TGTGCCAGCAGCTTAGAAGCTGGCGCCTCCCGGAGGACTGAAGCTTTCTTT.

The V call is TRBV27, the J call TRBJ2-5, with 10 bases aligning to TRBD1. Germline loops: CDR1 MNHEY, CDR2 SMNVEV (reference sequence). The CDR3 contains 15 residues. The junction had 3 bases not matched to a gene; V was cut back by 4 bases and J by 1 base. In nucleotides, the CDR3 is TGTGCCAGCAGTTCCCGGACAGGGGGCCAAGAGACCCAGTACTTC. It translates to CASSSRTGGQETQYF.

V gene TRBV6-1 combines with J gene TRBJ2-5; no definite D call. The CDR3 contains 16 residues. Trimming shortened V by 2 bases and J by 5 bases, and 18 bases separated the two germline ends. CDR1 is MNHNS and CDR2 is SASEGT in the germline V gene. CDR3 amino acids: CASSESPGSLGETQYF. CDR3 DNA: TGTGCCAGCAGTGAATCGCCGGGTTCACTCGGGGAGACCCAGTACTTC.

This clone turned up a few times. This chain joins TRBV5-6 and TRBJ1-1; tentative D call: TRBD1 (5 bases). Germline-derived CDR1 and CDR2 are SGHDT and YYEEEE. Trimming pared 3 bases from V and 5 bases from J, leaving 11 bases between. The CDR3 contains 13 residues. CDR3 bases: TGTGCCAGCAGCTCTGACAGTAGGACTGAAGCTTTCTTT. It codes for CASSSDSRTEAFF.

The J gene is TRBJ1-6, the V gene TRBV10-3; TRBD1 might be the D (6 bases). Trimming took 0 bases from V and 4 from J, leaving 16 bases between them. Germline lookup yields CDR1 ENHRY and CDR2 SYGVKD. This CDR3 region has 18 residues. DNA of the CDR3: TGTGCCATCAGTGAGTCGAAAGAGGGCAGGGGTTATAATTCACCCCTCCACTTT. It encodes CAISESKEGRGYNSPLHF.

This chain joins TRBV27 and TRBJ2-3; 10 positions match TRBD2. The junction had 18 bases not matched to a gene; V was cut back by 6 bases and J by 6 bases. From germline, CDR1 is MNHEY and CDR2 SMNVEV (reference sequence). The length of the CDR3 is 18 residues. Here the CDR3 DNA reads TGTGCCAGCAGGTTGCTTAGTATAGCGGGAGGCCGGGGGGATACGCAGTATTTT. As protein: CASRLLSIAGGRGDTQYF.

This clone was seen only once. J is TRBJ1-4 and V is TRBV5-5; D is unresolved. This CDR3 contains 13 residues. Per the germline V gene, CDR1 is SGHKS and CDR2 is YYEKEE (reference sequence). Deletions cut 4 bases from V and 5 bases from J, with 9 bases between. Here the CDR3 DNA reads TGTGCCAGCAGCGGCCAGGAAAATGAAAAACTGTTTTTT. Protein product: CASSGQENEKLFF.

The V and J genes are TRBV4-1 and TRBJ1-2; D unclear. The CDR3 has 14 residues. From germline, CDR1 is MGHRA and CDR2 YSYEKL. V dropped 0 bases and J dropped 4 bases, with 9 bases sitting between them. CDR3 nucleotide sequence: TGCGCCAGCAGCCAAGATCTGACCCTCTATGGCTACACCTTC. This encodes CASSQDLTLYGYTF.

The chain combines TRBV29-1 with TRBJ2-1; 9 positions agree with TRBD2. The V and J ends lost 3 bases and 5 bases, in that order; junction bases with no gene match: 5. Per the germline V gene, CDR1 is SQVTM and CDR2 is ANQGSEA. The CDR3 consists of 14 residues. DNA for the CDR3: TGCAGCGTTGATGCTAGCGGGATTGACAATGAGCAGTTCTTC. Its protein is CSVDASGIDNEQFF.

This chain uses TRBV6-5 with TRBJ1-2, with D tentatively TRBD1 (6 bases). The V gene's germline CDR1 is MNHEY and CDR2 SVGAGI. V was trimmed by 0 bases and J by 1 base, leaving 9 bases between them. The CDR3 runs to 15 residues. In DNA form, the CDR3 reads TGTGCCAGCAGTTACTCGGGCAGGGGTAACTATGGCTACACCTTC. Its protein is CASSYSGRGNYGYTF.

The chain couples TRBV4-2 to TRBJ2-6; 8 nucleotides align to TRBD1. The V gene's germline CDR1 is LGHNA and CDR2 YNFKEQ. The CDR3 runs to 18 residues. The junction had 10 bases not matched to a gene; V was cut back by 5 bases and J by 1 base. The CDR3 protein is CASSVPGQVRSGANVLTF. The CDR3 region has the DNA TGTGCCAGCAGCGTGCCGGGACAGGTCCGTTCTGGGGCCAACGTCCTGACTTTC.

The CDR3, as DNA: TGTGCCAGCAGCTCAGACAGGAGCTCTGGAAACACCATATATTTT. Its protein product is CASSSDRSSGNTIYF. V usage is TRBV7-8 and J usage is TRBJ1-3; TRBD1 might be the D (6 bases). The CDR3 length is 15 residues. In germline, CDR1 is SGHVS, CDR2 FQNEAQ. V lost 4 bases and J 0 bases, leaving 10 bases between the germline ends.

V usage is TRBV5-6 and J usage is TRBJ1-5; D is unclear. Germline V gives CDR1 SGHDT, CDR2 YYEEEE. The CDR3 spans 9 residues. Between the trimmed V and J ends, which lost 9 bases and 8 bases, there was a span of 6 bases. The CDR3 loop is CANQEPQHF. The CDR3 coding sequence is TGTGCCAACCAAGAGCCCCAGCATTTT.

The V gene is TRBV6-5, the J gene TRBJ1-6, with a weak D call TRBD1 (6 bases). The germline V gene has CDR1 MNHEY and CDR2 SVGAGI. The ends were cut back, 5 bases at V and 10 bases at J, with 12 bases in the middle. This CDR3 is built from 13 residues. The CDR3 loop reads CASSRQVQSPLHF. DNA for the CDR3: TGTGCCAGCAGTCGACAGGTACAATCACCCCTCCACTTT.

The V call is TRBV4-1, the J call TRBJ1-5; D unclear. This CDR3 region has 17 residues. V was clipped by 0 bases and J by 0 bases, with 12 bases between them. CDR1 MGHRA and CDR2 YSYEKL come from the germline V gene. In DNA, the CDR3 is TGCGCCAGCAGCCAAGAAGGTGGGATAAATAGCAATCAGCCCCAGCATTTT. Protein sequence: CASSQEGGINSNQPQHF.